This T cell receptor (beta chain) was sequenced in a study of blood T cell repertoires in COVID-19. The repertoire was sequenced with immunoSEQ multiplex PCR; TCRdb's copy has only in-frame clones and lacks some. Of roughly 280,000 clones detected, roughly 90% appear once; the ten largest clones hold around 11%. Unmatched junction bases numbered 5, after V lost 6 bases and J lost 2 bases. CDR1 and CDR2 from the germline V gene are MNHEY and SVGAGI. The CDR3 is 14 amino acids. The sample taken for sequencing was peripheral blood. The rearrangement joins TRBV6-5 to TRBJ2-7, with TRBD1 matching 9 bases. The sequence was collected from a woman in her twenties or thirties with COVID-19, enrolled during active disease. The chain's CDR3 is CASSPQGAPYEQYF. The DNA of the CDR3 is TGTGCCAGCAGCCCACAGGGGGCTCCCTACGAGCAGTACTTC.